The 8 T cell receptor beta chains below all came from one sample that was sequenced in a study of identical twins. TCRdb reanalysed the 5' RACE reads using MiXCR and keeps one entry per CDR3 protein. This table has around 1.7 million distinct CDR3 sequences, about 32% appearing once. Sample: cord blood. These receptors came from a newborn girl in good health.

This clonotype was seen repeatedly, ten times or more. The chain employs TRBV20-1 and TRBJ1-4; D is ambiguous. Looked up from germline, CDR1 is DFQATT and CDR2 is SNEGSKA (reference sequence). The V end lost 3 bases, the J end lost 0 bases, and 8 bases lay between the germline ends. The CDR3 is 14 amino acids. CDR3 DNA sequence: TGCAGTGCTAGGAAACCTCCAACTAATGAAAAACTGTTTTTT. Protein: CSARKPPTNEKLFF.

In its sample, this clonotype was seen a few times. The chain carries TRBV28 and TRBJ2-3; no reliable D call. Trimming removed 6 bases from V and 1 base from J, with 17 bases in between. The CDR3 has 16 residues. Germline CDR1 and CDR2: MDHEN and SYDVKM. The CDR3 DNA reads TGTGCCAGCAGCGAAAACTCGGCCCCGCGCACAGATACGCAGTATTTT. The encoded protein is CASSENSAPRTDTQYF.

The gene calls are TRBV20-1 and TRBJ2-2, with a tentative D call TRBD2 (5 bases). V was pared by 5 bases and J by 5 bases, with 15 bases between. CDR1 is DFQATT, CDR2 SNEGSKA, per germline (reference sequence). This CDR3 is built from 14 residues. The CDR3 is CSAPAGGVTGELFF. The CDR3 DNA reads as TGCAGTGCTCCGGCCGGAGGTGTGACCGGGGAGCTGTTTTTT.

In this sample, this clonotype turned up a few times. V gene TRBV5-1 combines with J gene TRBJ2-5, with a weak D call TRBD1 (6 bases). This CDR3 spans 14 amino acids. The germline V and J ends were trimmed by 6 bases and 1 base, with 13 bases remaining between them. Per germline, CDR1 SGHRS and CDR2 YFSETQ. In nucleotides, the CDR3 is TGCGCCAGCACAACAGGGCCGGGCCAAGAGACCCAGTACTTC. It translates to CASTTGPGQETQYF.

On this clonotype itself: Its ends do not fully match the called genes, so a read error is possible. The V gene is TRBV2, the J gene TRBJ1-5; D uncertain. The CDR3 sequence is 14 residues long. Germline CDR1 and CDR2: SNHLY and FYNNEI. The CDR3, as DNA: TGTGCCTGCAGTGGCGGTTATAGCAATCAGCCCCAGCATTTT. Translating it yields CACSGGYSNQPQHF.

CDR3 amino acids: CASSQGQYNEKLFF. CDR3 nucleotide sequence: TGCGCCAGCAGCCAAGGACAATATAATGAAAAACTGTTTTTT. The chain uses TRBV4-1 and TRBJ1-4, with D uncertain. This CDR3 is built from 14 residues. Trimming pared 1 base from V and 4 bases from J, leaving 7 bases between. CDR1 is MGHRA, CDR2 YSYEKL, per germline.

This clonotype was found a few times. The rearrangement joins TRBV7-9 to TRBJ2-1; D perhaps matches TRBD1 (8 bases). CDR3 size: 16 residues. V lost 4 bases to trimming and J lost 7 bases, with 20 bases between them. Germline-derived CDR1 and CDR2 are SEHNR and FQNEAQ (reference sequence). The CDR3 DNA reads as TGTGCCAGCAGCTCGAACCGGGACAGGACTAGGAATGAGCAGTTCTTC. Its protein product is CASSSNRDRTRNEQFF.

The V and J genes are TRBV11-2 and TRBJ2-5, with a possible D match to TRBD2 (6 bases). Germline values: CDR1 SGHAT, CDR2 FQNNGV. The CDR3 sequence is 13 residues long. V was shortened by 6 bases and J by 11 bases, with 19 bases between the two germline ends. The CDR3 here is CASSRDFYNEQYF. DNA of the CDR3: TGTGCCAGCAGTAGGGACTTCTACAATGAGCAGTACTTC.